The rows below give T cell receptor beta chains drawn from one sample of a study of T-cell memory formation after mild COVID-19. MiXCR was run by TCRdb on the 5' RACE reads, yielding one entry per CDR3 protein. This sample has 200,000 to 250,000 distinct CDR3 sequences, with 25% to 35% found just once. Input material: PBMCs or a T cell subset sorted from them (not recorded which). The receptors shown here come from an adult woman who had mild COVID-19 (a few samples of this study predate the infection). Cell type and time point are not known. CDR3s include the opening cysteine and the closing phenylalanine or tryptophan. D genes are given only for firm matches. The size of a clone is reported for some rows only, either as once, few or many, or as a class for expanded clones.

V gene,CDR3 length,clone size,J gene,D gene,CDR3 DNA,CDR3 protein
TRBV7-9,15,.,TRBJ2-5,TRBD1,TGTGCCAGCAGCTCCCGGGACAGGGAAGGAGAGACCCAGTACTTC,CASSSRDREGETQYF
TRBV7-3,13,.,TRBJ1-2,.,TGTGCCAGCAGCGGACAGCTTAACTATGGCTACACCTTC,CASSGQLNYGYTF
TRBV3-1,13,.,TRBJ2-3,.,TGTGCCAGCAGCCAGATGAGGGGGGGTACGCAGTATTTT,CASSQMRGGTQYF
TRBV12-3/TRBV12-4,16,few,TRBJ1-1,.,TGTGCCAGCAGCCGGGATTTTGGGGCGGGGACGACTGAAGCTTTCTTT,CASSRDFGAGTTEAFF
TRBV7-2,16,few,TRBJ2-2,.,TGTGCCAGCAGCTTAGAGGGACGGGGGAACACCGGGGAGCTGTTTTTT,CASSLEGRGNTGELFF
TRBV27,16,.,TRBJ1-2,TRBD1,TGTGCCAGCAGTTTAGGAGTACCACAGGGGTCTTATGGCTACACCTTC,CASSLGVPQGSYGYTF
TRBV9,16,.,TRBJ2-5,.,TGTGCCAGCAGCGCCCCCCAAGTAAGGGGAGGAGAGACCCAGTACTTC,CASSAPQVRGGETQYF
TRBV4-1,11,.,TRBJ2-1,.,TGCGCCAGCAGCCAAGTTAGGGAGCAGTTCTTC,CASSQVREQFF
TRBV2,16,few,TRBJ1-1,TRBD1,TGTGCCAGCAGTGAACCTACACAGGGGTCGAACACTGAAGCTTTCTTT,CASSEPTQGSNTEAFF
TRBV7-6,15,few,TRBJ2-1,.,TGTGCCAGCAGTGTAGAGGGATACTCCTACAATGAGCAGTTCTTC,CASSVEGYSYNEQFF
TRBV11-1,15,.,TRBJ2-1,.,TGTGCCAGCAGCTTTAGGGATCTGATTAGCAATGAGCAGTTCTTC,CASSFRDLISNEQFF
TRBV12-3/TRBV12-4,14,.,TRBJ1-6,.,TGTGCCAGCAGTTTTCTGATTTTTAATTCACCCCTCCACTTT,CASSFLIFNSPLHF
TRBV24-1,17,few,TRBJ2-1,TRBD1,TGTGCCACCAGTGACCCTCCGGGACAGGGGAGGGTTGATGAGCAGTTCTTC,CATSDPPGQGRVDEQFF
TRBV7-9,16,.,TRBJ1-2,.,TGTGCCAGCAGCTCCAGGGAGGGGTCTGGGGACTATGGCTACACCTTC,CASSSREGSGDYGYTF
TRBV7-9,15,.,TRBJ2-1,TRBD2,TGTGCCAGCAGCTTAGATATGGGAGGGGTCAATGAGCAGTTCTTC,CASSLDMGGVNEQFF
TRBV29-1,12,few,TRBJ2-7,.,TGCAGCGTTGAAATCACAGAGTACGAGCAGTACTTC,CSVEITEYEQYF